Listed below are T cell receptor beta chains from one sample, sequenced in a study of T-cell reconstitution after alpha-beta-depleted transplantation in children. TCRdb re-derived calls from the PCR reads in MiXCR, one entry per CDR3 protein. The repertoire includes nearly 9,500 distinct CDR3 sequences, approximately 15% of them detected once, and 50% to 60% sits in the top ten. This specimen consisted of PBMCs, mostly from graft donor cells, obtained 60 days after TCRalphabeta/CD19-depleted stem cell transplant. Receptor source: a male patient younger than 18 who had a stem cell transplant for acute lymphoblastic leukemia, so the T cells may come from the graft donor. The CDR3 runs from the conserved cysteine through the conserved F or W. D genes are given only for firm matches. The listing skips clone size in some rows; elsewhere it reads once, few, many or a size class.

CDR3 protein	CDR3 DNA	clone size	J gene	V gene	D gene
CASSPPRLGYEQYF	TGCGCCAGCAGCCCCCCCCGGTTGGGGTACGAGCAGTACTTC	few	TRBJ2-7	TRBV5-1	-
CAWSVGLTNEQFF	TGTGCCTGGAGTGTAGGCCTGACCAATGAGCAGTTCTTC	many	TRBJ2-1	TRBV30	-
CASSGDIYNEQFF	TGTGCCAGCAGCGGGGACATCTACAATGAGCAGTTCTTC	many	TRBJ2-1	TRBV5-4	-
CASRGLAVDYNEQFF	TGTGCCAGCAGGGGACTAGCGGTGGACTACAATGAGCAGTTCTTC	many	TRBJ2-1	TRBV27	TRBD2
CASSPRQGSNEQFF	TGTGCCAGCAGCCCTCGACAGGGCAGTAATGAGCAGTTCTTC	-	TRBJ2-1	TRBV7-2	TRBD1
CASSFHTGEASGYTF	TGTGCCAGCAGTTTCCATACAGGGGAGGCTTCTGGCTACACCTTC	medium-sized	TRBJ1-2	TRBV12-3/TRBV12-4	TRBD1
CASNPWGRTNYEQYF	TGTGCCAGCAACCCCTGGGGACGGACAAACTACGAGCAGTACTTC	many	TRBJ2-7	TRBV6-2/TRBV6-3	-
CSVDGVRWQGHNEQFF	TGCAGCGTTGATGGGGTGAGGTGGCAGGGCCACAATGAGCAGTTCTTC	many	TRBJ2-1	TRBV29-1	-
CASSPGLYEQYF	TGTGCCAGCAGTCCCGGGTTATACGAGCAGTACTTC	-	TRBJ2-7	TRBV12-3/TRBV12-4	-
CASRRLTSGVSYEQYF	TGTGCCAGCAGACGCCTGACTAGCGGGGTCTCCTACGAGCAGTACTTC	many	TRBJ2-7	TRBV27	TRBD2
CASSSSGGMETQYF	TGTGCCAGCAGTTCTAGCGGAGGGATGGAGACCCAGTACTTC	-	TRBJ2-5	TRBV28	TRBD2
CASSLELGRAYEQYF	TGTGCCAGCAGCTTAGAGCTGGGGAGGGCCTACGAGCAGTACTTC	many	TRBJ2-7	TRBV11-1	TRBD2
CASSTVPHRSTDTQYF	TGTGCCAGCAGTACCGTGCCCCATCGGAGCACAGATACGCAGTATTTT	medium-sized	TRBJ2-3	TRBV12-3/TRBV12-4	-
CASSPTGEQFF	TGTGCCAGCTCACCAACAGGGGAGCAGTTCTTC	many	TRBJ2-1	TRBV18	-
CATSGKPERQPQHF	TGTGCCACCAGTGGTAAGCCTGAGAGACAGCCCCAGCATTTT	many	TRBJ1-5	TRBV24-1	-
CASTGQMNSPLHF	TGTGCCAGCACGGGACAGATGAATTCACCCCTCCACTTT	many	TRBJ1-6	TRBV25-1	TRBD1
CASSPRGGSSYEQYF	TGCGCCAGCAGCCCAAGGGGCGGTAGCTCCTACGAGCAGTACTTC	many	TRBJ2-7	TRBV5-1	-
CASSPEYGTGNGYTF	TGTGCCAGCAGCCCCGAGTACGGGACAGGGAATGGCTACACCTTC	-	TRBJ1-2	TRBV7-8	TRBD1
CASTRDRGQETQYF	TGTGCCAGTACCCGGGACAGGGGCCAAGAGACCCAGTACTTC	many	TRBJ2-5	TRBV6-5	TRBD1
CASSLGVGADSDTQYF	TGTGCCAGCAGCTTAGGGGTAGGGGCGGATTCAGATACGCAGTATTTT	many	TRBJ2-3	TRBV11-2	-
CAIRDSGGADTQYF	TGTGCCATCAGGGATAGCGGGGGAGCAGATACGCAGTATTTT	many	TRBJ2-3	TRBV10-3	TRBD2
CASSRQVYTDTQYF	TGTGCCAGCAGTCGACAGGTTTACACAGATACGCAGTATTTT	many	TRBJ2-3	TRBV12-3/TRBV12-4	-
CASSVSSEQFF	TGTGCCAGCAGCGTTAGTAGTGAGCAGTTCTTC	many	TRBJ2-1	TRBV9	-
CASSLGWNTEAFF	TGTGCCAGCAGCTTAGGTTGGAACACTGAAGCTTTCTTT	many	TRBJ1-1	TRBV7-9	-
CASSLARGRYEQYF	TGTGCCAGCAGCTTAGCTAGGGGGCGCTACGAGCAGTACTTC	many	TRBJ2-7	TRBV11-2	TRBD1
CASSREQGARQPQHF	TGTGCCAGCAGTCGAGAACAGGGGGCCCGTCAGCCCCAGCATTTT	many	TRBJ1-5	TRBV2	TRBD1
CASSPTNPGLVPNEQFF	TGTGCCAGCAGCCCAACAAATCCGGGACTAGTGCCCAATGAGCAGTTCTTC	many	TRBJ2-1	TRBV7-9	TRBD2
CASSSDIANSPLHF	TGTGCCAGCAGCTCCGACATTGCAAATTCACCCCTCCACTTT	medium-sized	TRBJ1-6	TRBV7-6	-
CASSLRGGGAFF	TGTGCCAGCAGTTTAAGGGGGGGGGGTGCTTTCTTT	medium-sized	TRBJ1-1	TRBV12-3/TRBV12-4	-
CASSKQQGFQPQHF	TGTGCCAGCAGTAAGCAACAGGGTTTTCAGCCCCAGCATTTT	many	TRBJ1-5	TRBV12-3/TRBV12-4	-
CASSLAGFLTPQHF	TGTGCCAGCAGCTTAGCGGGTTTTTTAACGCCCCAGCATTTT	many	TRBJ1-5	TRBV7-9	-
CASSLVTGRNSPLHF	TGTGCCAGCAGCTTAGTGACAGGAAGGAATTCACCCCTCCACTTT	many	TRBJ1-6	TRBV7-2	-